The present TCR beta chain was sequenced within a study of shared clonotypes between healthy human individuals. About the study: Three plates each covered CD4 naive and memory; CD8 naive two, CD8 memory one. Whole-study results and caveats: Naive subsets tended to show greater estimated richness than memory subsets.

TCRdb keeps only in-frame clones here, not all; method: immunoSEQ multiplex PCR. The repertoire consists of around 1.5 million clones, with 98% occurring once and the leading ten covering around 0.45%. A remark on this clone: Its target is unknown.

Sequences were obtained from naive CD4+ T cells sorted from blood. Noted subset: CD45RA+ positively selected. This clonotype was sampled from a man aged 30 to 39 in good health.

The DNA for the CDR3 is TGTGCCAGCAGCCTCACGGCGGCGGGCCAATACGAGCAGTACTTC. Translating it yields CASSLTAAGQYEQYF. This chain uses TRBV7-6 with TRBJ2-7; the D gene is possibly TRBD2 (5 bases). The CDR3 is 15 residues long. The V and J ends lost 5 bases and 4 bases respectively, with 18 bases between them. Germline V gives CDR1 SGHVS, CDR2 FNYEAQ.